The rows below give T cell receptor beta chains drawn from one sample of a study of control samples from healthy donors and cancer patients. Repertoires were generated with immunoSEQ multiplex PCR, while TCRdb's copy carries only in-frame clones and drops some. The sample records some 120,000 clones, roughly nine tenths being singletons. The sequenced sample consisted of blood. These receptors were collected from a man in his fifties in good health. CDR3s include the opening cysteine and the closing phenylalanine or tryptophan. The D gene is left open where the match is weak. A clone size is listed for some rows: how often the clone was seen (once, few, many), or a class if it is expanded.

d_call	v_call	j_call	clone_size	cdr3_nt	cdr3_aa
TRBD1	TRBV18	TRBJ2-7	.	TGTGCCAGCTCACCCGGACAGGGAGAGCAGTACTTC	CASSPGQGEQYF
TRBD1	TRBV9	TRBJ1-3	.	TGTGCCAGCAGCGTGGCGACAGGGGTGGGTGGAAACACCATATATTTT	CASSVATGVGGNTIYF
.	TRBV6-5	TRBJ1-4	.	TGTGCCACAGGGGCTTTACAGGGAACGGTCGGAAAACTGTTTTTT	CATGALQGTVGKLFF
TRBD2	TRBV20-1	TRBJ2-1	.	TGCAGTGCGAGTAGCGGGGCCGCCTACAATGAGCAGTTCTTC	CSASSGAAYNEQFF
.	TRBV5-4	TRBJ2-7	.	TGTGCCAGCAGCTCGTCAGGGGCTTACGAGCAGTACTTC	CASSSSGAYEQYF
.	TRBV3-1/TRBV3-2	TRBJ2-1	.	TGTGCCAGCAGCCAACTTAGCTACAATGAGCAGTTCTTC	CASSQLSYNEQFF
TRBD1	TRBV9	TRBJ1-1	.	TGTGCCAGCAGCCCCAACACGGGACAGGGGGCACGGACTGAAGCTTTCTTT	CASSPNTGQGARTEAFF
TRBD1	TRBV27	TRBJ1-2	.	TGTGCCAGCAGTTTATCGTACAGGACAGGGGACTATGGCTACACCTTC	CASSLSYRTGDYGYTF
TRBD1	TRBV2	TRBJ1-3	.	TGTGCCAGCAAAATGCAAGGGGGCGGAAACACCATATATTTT	CASKMQGGGNTIYF
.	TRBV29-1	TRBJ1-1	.	TGCAGCGGGATTCCTCTCACAGGGACCATGAACACTGAAGCTTTCTTT	CSGIPLTGTMNTEAFF
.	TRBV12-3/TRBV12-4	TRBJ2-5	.	TGTGCCAGCAGTTTAGAAGGGACCCAGTACTTC	CASSLEGTQYF
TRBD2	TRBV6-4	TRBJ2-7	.	TGTGCCAGCACGACTAGCGGGCCCTACGAGCAGTACTTC	CASTTSGPYEQYF
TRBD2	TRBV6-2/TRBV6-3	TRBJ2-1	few	TGTGCCAGCAGCCCGCCTACTAGCGGGGAGAATGAGCAGTTCTTC	CASSPPTSGENEQFF
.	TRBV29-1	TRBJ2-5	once	TGCAGCGTCCGGGCGGTTTGGGAGACCCAGTACTTC	CSVRAVWETQYF
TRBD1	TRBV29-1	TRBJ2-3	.	TGCAGCGTTGTTAGGGGGCCCTCCGATACGCAGTATTTT	CSVVRGPSDTQYF
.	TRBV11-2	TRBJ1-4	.	TGTGCCAGCAGCTTTGGGACGTCGGGAGCTAATGAAAAACTGTTTTTT	CASSFGTSGANEKLFF
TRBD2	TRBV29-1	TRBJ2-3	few	TGCAGCGTTGAGCGGGGGGGGCAAGATACGCAGTATTTT	CSVERGGQDTQYF
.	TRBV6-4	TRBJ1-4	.	TGTGCCAGCAGTGACTCAGAGGTGTTGTATCGAAAACTGTTTTTT	CASSDSEVLYRKLFF
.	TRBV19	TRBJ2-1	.	TGTGCCAGTAGTATTGGGGCAGGTCTCAATGAGCAGTTCTTC	CASSIGAGLNEQFF
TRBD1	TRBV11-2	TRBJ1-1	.	TGTGCCAGCAGCCTTAGACAGGGAGGAACCACTGAAGCTTTCTTT	CASSLRQGGTTEAFF
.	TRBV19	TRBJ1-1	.	TGTGCCAGTAGTCCGCAGGGGCGGGCGGCTGAAGCTTTCTTT	CASSPQGRAAEAFF
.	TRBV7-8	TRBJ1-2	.	TGTGCCAGCAGCTTAGCGGGGGCCGATGGCTACACCTTC	CASSLAGADGYTF
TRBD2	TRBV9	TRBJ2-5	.	TGTGCCAGCAGCGTAGCTCAGACTAGCGGGGGCGTTACATCTTCCTCCCAAGAGACCCAGTACTTC	CASSVAQTSGGVTSSSQETQYF
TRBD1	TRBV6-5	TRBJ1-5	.	TGTGCCAGCAGAGGGACAGGTTATAGCAATCAGCCCCAGCATTTT	CASRGTGYSNQPQHF
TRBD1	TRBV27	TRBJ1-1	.	TGTGCCAGCAGTTTAGGACAGGGGGCTAGGAACACTGAAGCTTTCTTT	CASSLGQGARNTEAFF